The T cell receptor (beta chain) described here comes from a study of OX40 agonist ivuxolimab in advanced cancers. The method was immunoSEQ multiplex PCR; TCRdb's version includes in-frame clones alone and lacks a portion of them. This table has tens of thousands of clones, about 90% appearing once. Systemic immunosuppression or autoimmune disease history was grounds to exclude patients. Trimming stripped 6 bases from V and 7 bases from J, with 10 bases between. Germline CDR1 reads MDHEN; CDR2 reads SYDVKM. CDR3 length: 12 amino acids. The study, taken as a whole, reports: Low normalized T-cell clonal expansion was also seen in some nonresponders. Expanded clones were, on average, more numerous among CD8+ T cells than CD4+.

The count of this clone is one. Its antigen is not known. The receptor's source is an adult with an advanced solid tumor such as melanoma, head and neck, liver or kidney cancer. The sequences come from CD4+ or CD8+ T cells sorted from blood, collected in a trial of the OX40 agonist ivuxolimab. The V gene is TRBV28, the J gene TRBJ2-1; D call uncertain. CDR3 bases: TGTGCCAGCAGAACGTTGGGGAATGAGCAGTTCTTC. It specifies CASRTLGNEQFF.